The 2 T cell receptor beta chains below all came from one sample that was sequenced in a study of T-cell reconstitution after alpha-beta-depleted transplantation in children. The TCRbeta library incorporated unique molecular identifiers. TCRdb re-called the PCR reads through MiXCR, storing one row per CDR3 protein. Of some 600,000 distinct CDR3 sequences in the sample, approximately 13% are singletons; the top ten hold about 2.2%. The specimen comprised PBMCs, mostly from graft donor cells, sampled 360 days after TCRalphabeta/CD19-depleted stem cell transplant. All receptors derive from a male patient younger than 18 who had a stem cell transplant for acute myeloid leukemia, so the T cells may come from the graft donor.

A word on this clonotype: The germline gene is not matched at one end of the junction; a read error may be the cause. This chain uses TRBV6-1 with TRBJ2-3; D unresolved. The V gene's germline CDR1 is MNHNS and CDR2 SASEGT. CDR3 length equals 14 residues. CDR3 sequence (DNA): TGTGCCAGCAGCCGAATTAAACGTCCAGATACGCGGTATTTT. Amino acid sequence: CASSRIKRPDTRYF.

This clonotype was observed many times. V and J are TRBV5-1 and TRBJ2-7; tentatively, D is TRBD1 or TRBD2 (5 bases each). Germline V gene data show CDR1 as SGHRS and CDR2 as YFSETQ. V lost 3 bases and J 3 bases, leaving 13 bases between the germline ends. This CDR3 is 14 amino acids long. The CDR3 loop is CASSSPGRSYEQYF. CDR3 bases: TGCGCCAGCAGCTCTCCGGGACGGAGCTACGAGCAGTACTTC.